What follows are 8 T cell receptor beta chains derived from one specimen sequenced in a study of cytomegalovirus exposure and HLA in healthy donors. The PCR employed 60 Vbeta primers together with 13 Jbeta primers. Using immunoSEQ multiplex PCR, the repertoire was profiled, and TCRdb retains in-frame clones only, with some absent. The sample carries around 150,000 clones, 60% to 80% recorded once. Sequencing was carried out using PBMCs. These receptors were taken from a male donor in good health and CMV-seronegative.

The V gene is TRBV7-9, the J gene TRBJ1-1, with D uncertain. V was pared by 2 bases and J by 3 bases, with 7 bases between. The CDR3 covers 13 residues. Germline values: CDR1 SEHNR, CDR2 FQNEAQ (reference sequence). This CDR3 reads CASSLRRDTEAFF. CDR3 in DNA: TGTGCCAGCAGCTTAAGGAGGGACACTGAAGCTTTCTTT. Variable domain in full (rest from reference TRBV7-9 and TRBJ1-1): DTGVSQNPRHKITKRGQNVTFRCDPISEHNRLYWYRQTLGQGPEFLTYFQNEAQLEKSRLLSDRFSAERPKGSFSTLEIQRTEQGDSAMYLCASSLRRDTEAFFGQGTRLTVV.

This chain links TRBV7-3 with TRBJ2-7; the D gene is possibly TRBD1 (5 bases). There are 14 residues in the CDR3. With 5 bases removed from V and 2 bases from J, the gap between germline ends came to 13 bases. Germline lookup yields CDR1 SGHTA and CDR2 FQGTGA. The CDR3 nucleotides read TGTGCCAGCAGCCCAGCAGGGAATACCTACGAGCAGTACTTC. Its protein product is CASSPAGNTYEQYF.

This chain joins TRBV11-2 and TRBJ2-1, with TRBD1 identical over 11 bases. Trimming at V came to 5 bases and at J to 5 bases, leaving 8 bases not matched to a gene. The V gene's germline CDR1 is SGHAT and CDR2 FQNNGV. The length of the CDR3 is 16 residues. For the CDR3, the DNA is TGTGCCAGCAGCCCCCCGGGGACAGGGGGGGACAATGAGCAGTTCTTC. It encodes CASSPPGTGGDNEQFF. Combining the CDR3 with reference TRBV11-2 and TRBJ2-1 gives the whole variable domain EAGVAQSPRYKIIEKRQSVAFWCNPISGHATLYWYQQILGQGPKLLIQFQNNGVVDDSQLPKDRFSAERLKGVDSTLKIQPAKLEDSAVYLCASSPPGTGGDNEQFFGPGTRLTVL.

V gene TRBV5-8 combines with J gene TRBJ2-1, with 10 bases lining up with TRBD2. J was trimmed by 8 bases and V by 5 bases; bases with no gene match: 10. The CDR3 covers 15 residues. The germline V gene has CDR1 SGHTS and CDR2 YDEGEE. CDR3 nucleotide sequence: TGTGCCAGCAGGTCGAGCGGGAGGGCCGCCCATGAGCAGTTCTTC. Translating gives CASRSSGRAAHEQFF.

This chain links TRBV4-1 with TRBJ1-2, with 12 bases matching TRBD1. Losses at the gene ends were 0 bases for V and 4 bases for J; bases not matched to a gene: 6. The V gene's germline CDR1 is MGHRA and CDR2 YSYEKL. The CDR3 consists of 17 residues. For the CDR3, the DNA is TGCGCCAGCAGCCAAGACCGGGACAGGGGGCTTACCTATGGCTACACCTTC. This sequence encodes CASSQDRDRGLTYGYTF.

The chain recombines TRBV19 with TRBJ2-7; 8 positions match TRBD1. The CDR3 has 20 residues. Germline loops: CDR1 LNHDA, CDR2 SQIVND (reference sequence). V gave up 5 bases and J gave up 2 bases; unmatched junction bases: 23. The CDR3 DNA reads TGTGCCAGTAGTTCCCTGGGGGAGACAGGGGCGAGAACGGGCCCCTACGAGCAGTACTTC. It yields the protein CASSSLGETGARTGPYEQYF.

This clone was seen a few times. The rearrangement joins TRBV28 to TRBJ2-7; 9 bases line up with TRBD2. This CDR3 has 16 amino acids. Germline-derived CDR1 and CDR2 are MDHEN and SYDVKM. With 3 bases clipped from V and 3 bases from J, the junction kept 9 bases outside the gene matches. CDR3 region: CASSFSLAGLNYEQYF. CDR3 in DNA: TGTGCCAGCAGTTTCTCGCTAGCGGGATTGAACTACGAGCAGTACTTC. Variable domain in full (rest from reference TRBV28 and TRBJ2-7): DVKVTQSSRYLVKRTGEKVFLECVQDMDHENMFWYRQDPGLGLRLIYFSYDVKMKEKGDIPEGYSVSREKKERFSLILESASTNQTSMYLCASSFSLAGLNYEQYFGPGTRLTVT.

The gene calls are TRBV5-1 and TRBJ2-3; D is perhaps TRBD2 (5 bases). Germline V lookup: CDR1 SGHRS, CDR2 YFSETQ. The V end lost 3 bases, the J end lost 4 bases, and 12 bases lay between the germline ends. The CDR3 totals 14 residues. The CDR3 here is CASSSGMRADTQYF. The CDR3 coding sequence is TGCGCCAGCAGCTCCGGGATGAGGGCAGATACGCAGTATTTT.